These 13 T cell receptor beta chains share one sample of origin, sequenced in a study of CD8 T cells in Susac syndrome. cDNA came from about 0.46 to 1 ug RNA primed by random hexamers. TCRdb reprocessed the immunoSEQ multiplex PCR reads with MiXCR, giving one entry per CDR3 protein. The data hold about 120,000 distinct CDR3 sequences, with roughly 92% observed a single time. The source material was CD4+ T cells from PBMCs. Receptor source: a human donor in good health.

This clonotype appeared a single time. This chain connects TRBV12-5 to TRBJ2-2; 9 bases are shared with TRBD2. With V trimmed by 3 bases and J by 2 bases, 10 bases remained unmatched. Germline CDR1 reads LGHNT; CDR2 reads FRNRAP. The CDR3 is 18 residues long. The CDR3 DNA reads TGTGCTAGTGGTTTCGGGACTAGCCCAAATATTAACACCGGGGAGCTGTTTTTT. It codes for CASGFGTSPNINTGELFF.

Only one count was recorded for this clonotype. The V call is TRBV3-1, the J call TRBJ1-5, with a possible D match to TRBD1 (6 bases). The CDR3 totals 17 residues. Trimming cost V 7 bases and J 4 bases, with 23 bases left between them. Germline V gene data show CDR1 as LGHDT and CDR2 as YNNKEL (reference sequence). CDR3 loop: CASTTAGTLLWNQPQHF. Written as DNA, the CDR3 is TGTGCCAGCACTACGGCGGGGACACTGCTATGGAATCAGCCCCAGCATTTT. Combining the CDR3 with reference TRBV3-1 and TRBJ1-5 gives the whole variable domain DTAVSQTPKYLVTQMGNDKSIKCEQNLGHDTMYWYKQDSKKFLKIMFSYNNKELIINETVPNRFSPKSPDKAHLNLHINSLELGDSAVYFCASTTAGTLLWNQPQHFGDGTRLSIL.

This chain links TRBV7-2 with TRBJ1-2, with a possible D match to TRBD1 (6 bases). Trimming left V 0 bases short and J 4 bases short, with 6 bases between. Germline lookup yields CDR1 SGHTA and CDR2 FQGNSA. The CDR3 sequence is 13 residues long. CDR3 in amino acids: CASSLAGGYGYTF. In nucleotides, the CDR3 is TGTGCCAGCAGCTTAGCAGGGGGCTATGGCTACACCTTC.

The chain employs TRBV6-2 or TRBV6-3 and TRBJ2-3; TRBD1 is a possible D gene (6 bases). With 8 bases removed from V and 5 bases from J, the gap between germline ends came to 11 bases. Germline CDR1 is MNHEY and CDR2 is SVGEGT. The CDR3 has 12 residues. For the CDR3, the DNA is TGTGCCAGCTGTCGAGGGGGAGATACGCAGTATTTT. Its protein product is CASCRGGDTQYF.

The genes are TRBV6-2 or TRBV6-3 and TRBJ2-1; 7 bases map to TRBD1. Trimming cost V 8 bases and J 10 bases; bases outside gene matches: 5. CDR3 length equals 11 residues. Germline V gene sequence: CDR1 MNHEY, CDR2 SVGEGT. The CDR3 DNA reads TGTGCCAGCGGACAGGTGTCGGAGCAGTTCTTC. The encoded protein is CASGQVSEQFF.

This chain joins TRBV2 and TRBJ1-1; D is uncertain. The CDR3 runs 15 residues. Deletions cut 4 bases from V and 2 bases from J, with 14 bases between. Germline values: CDR1 SNHLY, CDR2 FYNNEI. The CDR3 DNA sequence: TGTGCCAGCAGTGGTCGGGGTTCGTTAAACACTGAAGCTTTCTTT. Translating it yields CASSGRGSLNTEAFF.

The rearrangement links TRBV29-1 to TRBJ2-6, with D maybe TRBD1 (5 bases). The CDR3 loop spans 13 amino acids. The ends were cut back, 7 bases at V and 4 bases at J, with 11 bases in the middle. Germline V lookup: CDR1 SQVTM, CDR2 ANQGSEA. The CDR3: CSARVPGANVLTF. In DNA form, the CDR3 reads TGCAGCGCCAGGGTCCCGGGGGCCAACGTCCTGACTTTC.

The chain links TRBV27 to TRBJ2-7; perhaps D is TRBD1 or TRBD2 (5 bases each). Trimming removed 3 bases from V and 2 bases from J, with 11 bases in between. This CDR3 has 14 residues. The V gene's germline CDR1 is MNHEY and CDR2 SMNVEV (reference sequence). The CDR3 loop is CASSLGRATYEQYF. CDR3 nucleotides: TGTGCCAGCAGTTTGGGGCGGGCAACCTACGAGCAGTACTTC.

For this clonotype: One end of the junction fails to match germline, which may point to a read error. This chain links TRBV5-1 with TRBJ2-7, with TRBD1 matching 9 bases. CDR1 SGHRS and CDR2 YFSETQ come from the germline V gene. This CDR3 has 14 amino acids. This CDR3 is CASSLEQGAYEQHF. CDR3 DNA: TGCGCCAGCAGCTTGGAACAGGGGGCCTACGAGCAGCACTTC.

The chain uses TRBV29-1 and TRBJ1-1, with D possibly matching TRBD1 (5 bases). The CDR3 extends over 12 amino acids. The V gene lost 6 bases and the J gene lost 3 bases, with 11 bases spanning the gap. The germline gives CDR1 SQVTM, CDR2 ANQGSEA. For the CDR3, the DNA is TGCAGCGTGCGCGAGGGGTACACTGAAGCTTTCTTT. It codes for CSVREGYTEAFF.

This clonotype was observed once. V is TRBV5-1 and J is TRBJ2-5; 7 positions agree with TRBD2. V dropped 1 base and J dropped 4; count of bases not matched to a gene: 4. The CDR3 covers 14 residues. Germline V lookup: CDR1 SGHRS, CDR2 YFSETQ. The CDR3 is CASSLLPGGETQYF. CDR3 nucleotides: TGCGCCAGCAGCTTGCTCCCGGGGGGAGAGACCCAGTACTTC.

The chain links TRBV27 to TRBJ2-1; D ambiguous. This CDR3 spans 13 amino acids. Trimming left V 6 bases short and J 4 bases short, with 10 bases between. Looked up from germline, CDR1 is MNHEY and CDR2 is SMNVEV (reference sequence). The CDR3 sequence: CASRYDFYNEQFF. For the CDR3, the DNA is TGTGCCAGCAGGTACGACTTTTACAATGAGCAGTTCTTC.

This chain links TRBV18 with TRBJ1-1; 8 bases agree with TRBD1. Germline V lookup: CDR1 KGHSH, CDR2 LQKENI. J gave up 1 base and V 5 bases, and 6 bases lay outside the gene matches. The CDR3 length is 15 residues. In nucleotides, the CDR3 is TGTGCCAGCTCATCCCTGACAGGGGCGAACACTGAAGCTTTCTTT. Protein: CASSSLTGANTEAFF.